This TCR beta chain is from a study of blood T cell repertoires in COVID-19. With 5 bases removed from V and 3 bases from J, the gap between germline ends came to 10 bases. The CDR3 sequence is 13 residues long. CDR1 is MNHEY and CDR2 is SMNVEV in the germline V gene (reference sequence). The data were produced by immunoSEQ multiplex PCR, yet TCRdb's version contains in-frame clones alone and is incomplete. The sample yields about 58,000 clones, 90% to 95% seen once. This TCR derives from a middle-aged man with active COVID-19. Sequencing input: peripheral blood. V gene TRBV27 combines with J gene TRBJ1-2; D is possibly TRBD1 (6 bases). As DNA, the CDR3 is TGTGCCAGCAGTGGGTGGACAGACTATGGCTACACCTTC. It encodes CASSGWTDYGYTF.